Sequencing of this T cell receptor beta chain was carried out in a study of regulatory dendritic cells for organ transplantation (dated by TCRdb to about 2017). Study-wide context: Before and after allostimulation with regulatory or mature dendritic cells, TCRbeta repertoires were sequenced from sorted naive and memory CD4+ and CD8+ T cells.

A multiplexed two-step PCR with Vbeta-specific forward primers and Jbeta-specific reverse primers was used to amplify the TCRbeta CDR3 regions. Through the immunoSEQ service, the TCRbeta libraries were run on an Illumina instrument for sequencing. As for how the authors treated the data: IMGT annotation was used to assign V, D and J genes, and synthetic CDR3 analogues were used to correct counts for multiplex PCR bias. Repertoire clonality was computed in the immunoSEQ Analyzer as one minus normalized Shannon entropy. Fisher's exact test with Benjamini-Hochberg false discovery rate control was used to define clonal expansion, with two-tailed P<0.01. TCRdb took over this immuneACCESS table, retaining in-frame rearrangements with V and J assigned. Such tables are incomplete; in checked studies, under half of the missing clones stem from an unresolved V gene, and the remainder is unexplained. For V, J and clone size, that table is used; D and trimming come from the DNA. This sample comprises 35,000 to 40,000 clones, about nine tenths of them detected only once. The ten largest clonotypes hold approximately 0.11% of the sample.

Naive T cells were sorted as CD45RA+ and memory T cells as CD45RO+ CD4+ or CD8+ cells by FACS. A couple of healthy control subjects provided the T cells used for TCR sequencing. Unstimulated sorted T cell subsets served as baseline controls for the mixed lymphocyte reactions. The Qiagen DNeasy Blood & Tissue Kit was used to extract genomic DNA. Its CDR3 holds 15 amino acids, cysteine through phenylalanine. Just CDR3 DNA is preserved here, 45 bases in frame from base 1. Trimming takes 0 bases off V and 4 bases off J; junction bases not matched to a gene: 0. The CDR1 and CDR2 encoded by the germline V gene are LGHNA and YSLEER. This clone occurred once. Its antigen is still unknown. The sample holds no much larger clone one base away, and base qualities are not on file. Beyond this particular receptor, the publication reports: Sequencing was done in only two subjects, and the authors reported considerable heterogeneity between individuals in the alloreactive memory CD8+ T cell pool. Allostimulation expanded memory CD8+ clones in both subjects, but regulatory dendritic cells appeared to induce more limited expansion than mature dendritic cells. Among the resting subsets, the most alloreactive TCR clonotypes were found in memory CD8+ T cells. Highly diverse repertoires were observed in naive CD4+ and CD8+ T cells, whereas lower diversity was observed in memory cells, and the most oligoclonal repertoires were found in memory CD8+ cells.

The V gene is TRBV4-3 and the J gene is TRBJ2-1; TRBD2 fits 10 bases in the junction. The TCR was taken from a human donor in good health. Sequencing used naive CD8+ T cells from blood. According to the study, the label for this sample's cell subset or site signals: CD45RA+ naive T cells. Here the CDR3 is given as CASSQELAGYNEQFF. Here is the DNA: TGCGCCAGCAGCCAAGAACTAGCGGGGTACAATGAGCAGTTCTTC.